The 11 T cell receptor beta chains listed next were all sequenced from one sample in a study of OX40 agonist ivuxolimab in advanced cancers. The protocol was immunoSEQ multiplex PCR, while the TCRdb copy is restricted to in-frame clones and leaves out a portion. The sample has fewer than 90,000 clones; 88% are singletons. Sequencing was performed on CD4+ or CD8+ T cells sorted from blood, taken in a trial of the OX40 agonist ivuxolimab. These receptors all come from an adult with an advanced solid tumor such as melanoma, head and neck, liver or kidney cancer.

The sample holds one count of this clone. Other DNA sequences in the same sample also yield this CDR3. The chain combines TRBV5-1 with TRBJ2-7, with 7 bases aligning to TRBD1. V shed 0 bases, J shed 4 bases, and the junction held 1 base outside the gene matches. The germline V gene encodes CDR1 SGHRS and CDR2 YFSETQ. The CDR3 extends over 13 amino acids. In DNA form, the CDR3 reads TGCGCCAGCAGCTTGGACAGGGGTTACGAGCAGTACTTC. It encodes CASSLDRGYEQYF.

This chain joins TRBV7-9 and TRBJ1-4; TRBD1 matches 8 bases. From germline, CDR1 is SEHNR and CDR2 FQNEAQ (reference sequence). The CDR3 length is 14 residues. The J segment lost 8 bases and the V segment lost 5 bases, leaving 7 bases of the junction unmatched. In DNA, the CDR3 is TGTGCCAGCAGCCAGGGGACAGGCGGCGAAAAACTGTTTTTT. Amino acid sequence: CASSQGTGGEKLFF.

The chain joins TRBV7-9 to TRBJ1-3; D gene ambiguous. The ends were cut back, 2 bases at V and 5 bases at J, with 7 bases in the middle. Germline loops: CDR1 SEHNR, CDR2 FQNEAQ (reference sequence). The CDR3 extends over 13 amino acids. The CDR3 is CASSLFGRNTIYF. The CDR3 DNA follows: TGTGCCAGCAGCTTATTTGGGAGAAACACCATATATTTT.

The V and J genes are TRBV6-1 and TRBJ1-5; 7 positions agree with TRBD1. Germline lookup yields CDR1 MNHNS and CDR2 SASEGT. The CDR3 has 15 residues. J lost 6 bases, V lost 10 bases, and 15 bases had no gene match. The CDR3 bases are TGTGCCACCTACCGGGACAGAGTGTTCGGTCAGCCCCAGCATTTT. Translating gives CATYRDRVFGQPQHF.

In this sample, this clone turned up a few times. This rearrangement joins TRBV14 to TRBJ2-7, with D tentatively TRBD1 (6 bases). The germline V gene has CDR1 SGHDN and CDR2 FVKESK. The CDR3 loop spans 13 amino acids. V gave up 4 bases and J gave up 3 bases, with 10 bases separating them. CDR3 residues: CASSLTGSYEQYF. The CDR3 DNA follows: TGTGCCAGCAGCCTAACAGGGAGCTACGAGCAGTACTTC.

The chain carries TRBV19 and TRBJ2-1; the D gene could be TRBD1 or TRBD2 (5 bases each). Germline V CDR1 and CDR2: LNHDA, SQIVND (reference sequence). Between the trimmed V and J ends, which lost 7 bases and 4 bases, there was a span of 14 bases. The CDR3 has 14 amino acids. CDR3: CASTSRGAYNEQFF. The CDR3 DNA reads TGTGCCAGTACTTCGAGGGGAGCGTACAATGAGCAGTTCTTC.

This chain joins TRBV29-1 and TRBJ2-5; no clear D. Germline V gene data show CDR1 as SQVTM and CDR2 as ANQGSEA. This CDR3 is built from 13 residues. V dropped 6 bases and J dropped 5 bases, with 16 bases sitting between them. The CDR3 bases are TGCAGCGTGCGGCGGCCGAGCGCTGAGACCCAGTACTTC. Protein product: CSVRRPSAETQYF.

This chain's CDR3 is CASSNGISGNTIYF. The CDR3 DNA is TGCGCCAGCAGCAACGGGATCTCTGGAAACACCATATATTTT. The V call is TRBV4-1, the J call TRBJ1-3; D unclear. The CDR3 length is 14 residues. Per the germline V gene, CDR1 is MGHRA and CDR2 is YSYEKL. Deletions cut 5 bases from V and 0 bases from J, with 8 bases between.

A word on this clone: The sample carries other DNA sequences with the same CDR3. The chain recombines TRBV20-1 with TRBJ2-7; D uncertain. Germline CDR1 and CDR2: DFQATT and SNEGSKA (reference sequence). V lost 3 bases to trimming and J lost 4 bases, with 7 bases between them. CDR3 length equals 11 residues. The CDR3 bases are TGCAGTGCTAGGACAACTTACGAGCAGTACTTC. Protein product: CSARTTYEQYF.

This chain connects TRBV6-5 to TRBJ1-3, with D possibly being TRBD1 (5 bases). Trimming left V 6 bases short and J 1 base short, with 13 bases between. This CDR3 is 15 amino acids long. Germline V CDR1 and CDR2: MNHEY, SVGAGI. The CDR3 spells CASSNGGLSGNTIYF. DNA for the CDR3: TGTGCCAGCAGCAACGGGGGACTATCTGGAAACACCATATATTTT.

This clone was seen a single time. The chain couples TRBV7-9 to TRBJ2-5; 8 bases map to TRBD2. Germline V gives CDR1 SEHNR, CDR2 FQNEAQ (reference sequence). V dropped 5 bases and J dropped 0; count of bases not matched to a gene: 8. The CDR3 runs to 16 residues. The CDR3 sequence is CASSLLTSAYQETQYF. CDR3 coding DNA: TGTGCCAGCAGCCTTTTGACTAGCGCTTACCAAGAGACCCAGTACTTC. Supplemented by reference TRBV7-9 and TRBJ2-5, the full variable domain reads DTGVSQNPRHKITKRGQNVTFRCDPISEHNRLYWYRQTLGQGPEFLTYFQNEAQLEKSRLLSDRFSAERPKGSFSTLEIQRTEQGDSAMYLCASSLLTSAYQETQYFGPGTRLLVL.